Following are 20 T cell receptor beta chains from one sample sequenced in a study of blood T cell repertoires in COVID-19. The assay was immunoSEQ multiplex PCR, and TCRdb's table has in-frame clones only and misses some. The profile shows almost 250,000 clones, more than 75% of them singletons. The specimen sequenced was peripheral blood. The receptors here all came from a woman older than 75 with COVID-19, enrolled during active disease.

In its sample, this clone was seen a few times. Here the CDR3 reads CASNKTGSEKLFF. The CDR3 bases are TGCGCCAGCAATAAGACAGGGAGTGAAAAACTGTTTTTT. This chain uses TRBV10-1 with TRBJ1-4, with 7 bases lining up with TRBD1. V dropped 7 bases and J dropped 7; count of bases not matched to a gene: 6. Germline CDR1 WNHNN, CDR2 SYGVQD (reference sequence). This CDR3 has 13 amino acids.

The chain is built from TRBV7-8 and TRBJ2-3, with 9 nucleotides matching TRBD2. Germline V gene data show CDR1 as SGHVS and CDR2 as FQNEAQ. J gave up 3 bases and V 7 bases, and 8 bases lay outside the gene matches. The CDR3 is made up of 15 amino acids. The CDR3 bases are TGTGCCAGCATGGAGCGGGGGGCCATAACAGATACGCAGTATTTT. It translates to CASMERGAITDTQYF.

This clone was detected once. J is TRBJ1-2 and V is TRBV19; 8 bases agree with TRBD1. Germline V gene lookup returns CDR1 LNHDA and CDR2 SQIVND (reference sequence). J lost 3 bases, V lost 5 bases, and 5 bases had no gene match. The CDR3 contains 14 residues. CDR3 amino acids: CASSVQGAHYGYTF. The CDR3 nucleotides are TGTGCCAGTAGTGTGCAGGGGGCTCACTATGGCTACACCTTC.

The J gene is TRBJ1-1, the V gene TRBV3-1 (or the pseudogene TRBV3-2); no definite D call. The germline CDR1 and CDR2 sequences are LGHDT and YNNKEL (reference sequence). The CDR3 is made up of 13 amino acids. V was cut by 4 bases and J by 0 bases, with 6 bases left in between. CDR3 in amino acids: CASSRYMNTEAFF. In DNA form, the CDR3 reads TGTGCCAGCAGCCGATACATGAACACTGAAGCTTTCTTT.

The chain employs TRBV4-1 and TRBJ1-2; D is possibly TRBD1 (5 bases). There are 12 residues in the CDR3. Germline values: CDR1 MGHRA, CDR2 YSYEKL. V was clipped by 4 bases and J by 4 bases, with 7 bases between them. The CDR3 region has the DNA TGCGCCAGCAGCCCAGACAGCTATGGCTACACCTTC. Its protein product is CASSPDSYGYTF.

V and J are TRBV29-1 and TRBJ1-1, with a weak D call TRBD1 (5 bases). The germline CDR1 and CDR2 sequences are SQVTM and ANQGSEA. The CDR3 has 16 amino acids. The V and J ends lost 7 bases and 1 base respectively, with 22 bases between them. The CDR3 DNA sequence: TGCAGCGCAACCCCAGGGTTCTGGGGTCGGAACACTGAAGCTTTCTTT. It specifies CSATPGFWGRNTEAFF. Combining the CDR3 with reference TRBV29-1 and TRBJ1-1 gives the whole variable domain SAVISQKPSRDICQRGTSLTIQCQVDSQVTMMFWYRQQPGQSLTLIATANQGSEATYESGFVIDKFPISRPNLTFSTLTVSNMSPEDSSIYLCSATPGFWGRNTEAFFGQGTRLTVV.

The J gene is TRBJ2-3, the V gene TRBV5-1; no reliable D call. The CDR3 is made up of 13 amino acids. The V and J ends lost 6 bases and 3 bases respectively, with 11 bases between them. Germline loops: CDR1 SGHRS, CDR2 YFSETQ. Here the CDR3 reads CASNPLRTDTQYF. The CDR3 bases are TGCGCCAGCAACCCCCTACGTACAGATACGCAGTATTTT.

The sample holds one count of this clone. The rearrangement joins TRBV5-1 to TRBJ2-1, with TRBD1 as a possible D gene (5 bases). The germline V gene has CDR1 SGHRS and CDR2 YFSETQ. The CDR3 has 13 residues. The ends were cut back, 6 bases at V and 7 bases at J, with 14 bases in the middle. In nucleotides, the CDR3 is TGCGCCAGCAATTTAGACGCAGGGAATGAGCAGTTCTTC. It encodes CASNLDAGNEQFF.

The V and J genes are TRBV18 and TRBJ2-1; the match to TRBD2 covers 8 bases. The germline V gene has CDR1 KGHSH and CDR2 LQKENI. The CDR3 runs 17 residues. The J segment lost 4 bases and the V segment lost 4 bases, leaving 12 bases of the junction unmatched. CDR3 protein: CASSRSFFGGDYNEQFF. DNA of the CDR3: TGTGCCAGCTCACGATCCTTTTTCGGGGGGGATTACAATGAGCAGTTCTTC.

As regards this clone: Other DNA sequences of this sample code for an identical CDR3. The CDR3 loop reads CASSQVQETQYF. In DNA form, the CDR3 reads TGTGCCAGCAGCCAAGTACAGGAGACCCAGTACTTC. This chain joins TRBV3-1 (or the pseudogene TRBV3-2) and TRBJ2-5; D not certain. Germline V lookup: CDR1 LGHDT, CDR2 YNNKEL (reference sequence). V dropped 1 base and J dropped 5 bases, with 5 bases sitting between them. The CDR3 consists of 12 residues.

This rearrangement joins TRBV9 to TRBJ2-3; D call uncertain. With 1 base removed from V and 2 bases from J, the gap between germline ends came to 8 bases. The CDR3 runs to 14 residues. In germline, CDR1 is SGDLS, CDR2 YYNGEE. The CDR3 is CASSVRFLTDTQYF. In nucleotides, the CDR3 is TGTGCCAGCAGCGTACGGTTCCTCACAGATACGCAGTATTTT.

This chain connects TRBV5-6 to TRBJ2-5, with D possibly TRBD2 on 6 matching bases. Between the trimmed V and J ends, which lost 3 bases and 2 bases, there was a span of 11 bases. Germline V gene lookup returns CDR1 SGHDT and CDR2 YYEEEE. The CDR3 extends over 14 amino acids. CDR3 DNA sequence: TGTGCCAGCAGCTGGCGGGACGGTCAAGAGACCCAGTACTTC. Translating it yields CASSWRDGQETQYF.

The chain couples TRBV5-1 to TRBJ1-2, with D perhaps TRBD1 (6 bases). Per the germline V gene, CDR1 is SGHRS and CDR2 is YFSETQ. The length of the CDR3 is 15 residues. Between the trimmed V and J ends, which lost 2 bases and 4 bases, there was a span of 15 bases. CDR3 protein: CASSLVSQGPYGYTF. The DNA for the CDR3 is TGCGCCAGCAGCTTAGTCTCACAGGGCCCCTATGGCTACACCTTC.

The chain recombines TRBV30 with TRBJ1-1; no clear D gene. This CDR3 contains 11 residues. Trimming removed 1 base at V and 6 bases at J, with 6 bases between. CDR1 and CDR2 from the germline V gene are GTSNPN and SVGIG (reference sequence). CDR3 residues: CAWSGAAEAFF. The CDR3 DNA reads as TGTGCCTGGAGTGGAGCCGCTGAAGCTTTCTTT. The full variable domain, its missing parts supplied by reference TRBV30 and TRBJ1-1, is SQTIHQWPATLVQPVGSPLSLECTVEGTSNPNLYWYRQAAGRGLQLLFYSVGIGQISSEVPQNLSASRPQDRQFILSSKKLLLSDSGFYLCAWSGAAEAFFGQGTRLTVV.

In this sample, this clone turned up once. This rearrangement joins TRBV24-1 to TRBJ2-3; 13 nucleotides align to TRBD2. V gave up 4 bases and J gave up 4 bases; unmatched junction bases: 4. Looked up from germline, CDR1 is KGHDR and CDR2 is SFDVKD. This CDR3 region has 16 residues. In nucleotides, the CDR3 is TGTGCCACCAGTGACTGGACTAGCGGGGGCTCAGATACGCAGTATTTT. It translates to CATSDWTSGGSDTQYF.

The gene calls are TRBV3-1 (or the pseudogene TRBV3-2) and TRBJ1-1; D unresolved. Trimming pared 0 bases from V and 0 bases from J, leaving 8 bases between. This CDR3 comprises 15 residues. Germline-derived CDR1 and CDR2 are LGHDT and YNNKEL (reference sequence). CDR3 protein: CASSQERRMNTEAFF. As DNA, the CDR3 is TGTGCCAGCAGCCAAGAAAGGCGGATGAACACTGAAGCTTTCTTT.

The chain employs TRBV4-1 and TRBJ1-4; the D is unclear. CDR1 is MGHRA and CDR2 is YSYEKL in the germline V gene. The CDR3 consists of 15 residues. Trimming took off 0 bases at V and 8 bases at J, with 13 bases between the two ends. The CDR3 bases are TGCGCCAGCAGCCAAGAGGGCAGGAATCACGAAAAACTGTTTTTT. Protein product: CASSQEGRNHEKLFF.

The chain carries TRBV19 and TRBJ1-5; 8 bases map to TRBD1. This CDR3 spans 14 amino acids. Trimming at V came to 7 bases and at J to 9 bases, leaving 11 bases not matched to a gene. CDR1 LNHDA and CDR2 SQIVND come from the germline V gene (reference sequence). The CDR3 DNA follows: TGTGCCAGTACTAATGGGGCAGGGGGCGCGCCCCAGCATTTT. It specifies CASTNGAGGAPQHF.

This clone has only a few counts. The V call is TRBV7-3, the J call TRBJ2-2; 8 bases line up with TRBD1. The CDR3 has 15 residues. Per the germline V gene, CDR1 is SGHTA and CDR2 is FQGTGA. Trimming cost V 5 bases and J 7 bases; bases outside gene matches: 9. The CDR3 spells CASSHSQGAGGELFF. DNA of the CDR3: TGTGCCAGCAGCCACTCCCAGGGGGCCGGCGGGGAGCTGTTTTTT.

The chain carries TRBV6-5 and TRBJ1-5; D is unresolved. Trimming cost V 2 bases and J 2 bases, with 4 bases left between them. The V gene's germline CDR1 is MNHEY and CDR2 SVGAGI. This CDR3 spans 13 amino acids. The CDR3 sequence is CASSYRGNQPQHF. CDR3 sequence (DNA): TGTGCCAGCAGTTACCGGGGCAATCAGCCCCAGCATTTT.